One and the same sample provided the 17 T cell receptor beta chains below, sequenced in a study of T-cell reconstitution after alpha-beta-depleted transplantation in children. Construction of the TCRbeta library involved unique molecular identifiers. TCRdb re-called the PCR reads with MiXCR, one entry per CDR3 protein. This table holds about 830,000 distinct CDR3 sequences, 15% to 20% found once. The sample here was PBMCs, mostly from graft donor cells, taken 360 days after TCRalphabeta/CD19-depleted stem cell transplant. The receptors originated from a male patient under 18 who had a stem cell transplant for acute lymphoblastic leukemia, so the T cells may come from the graft donor.

The V call is TRBV6-1, the J call TRBJ2-3; maybe TRBD1 (5 bases). The CDR3 has 13 residues. Per the germline V gene, CDR1 is MNHNS and CDR2 is SASEGT. With 4 bases removed from V and 2 bases from J, the gap between germline ends came to 7 bases. CDR3 protein: CASSGTLTDTQYF. The CDR3 DNA is TGTGCCAGCAGTGGGACACTCACAGATACGCAGTATTTT.

This sequence joins TRBV4-1 and TRBJ2-7, with D maybe TRBD2 (5 bases). The CDR3 is 15 amino acids. V gave up 5 bases and J gave up 7 bases, with 21 bases separating them. Germline CDR1 MGHRA, CDR2 YSYEKL. The CDR3, as DNA: TGCGCCAGCAGCACTAAGACCCTCGGGCCGGGGGAGCAGTACTTC. Translated: CASSTKTLGPGEQYF.

This clonotype has a handful of counts. The CDR3 bases are TGTGCCAGCAGTTCTAGACAGGGGGCGGACAATCAGCCCCAGCATTTT. It translates to CASSSRQGADNQPQHF. The chain combines TRBV12-3 or TRBV12-4 with TRBJ1-5; 10 bases map to TRBD1. Trimming took 4 bases from V and 3 from J; bases not matched to a gene: 6. This CDR3 comprises 16 residues.

The sample holds a few counts of this clonotype. The chain combines TRBV6-5 with TRBJ1-1, with no clear D. The CDR3 runs 14 residues. With 2 bases removed from V and 0 bases from J, the gap between germline ends came to 7 bases. Germline V gives CDR1 MNHEY, CDR2 SVGAGI. DNA of the CDR3: TGTGCCAGCAGTTACAGATACATGAACACTGAAGCTTTCTTT. Protein product: CASSYRYMNTEAFF.

In its sample, this clonotype was seen a few times. The chain carries TRBV20-1 and TRBJ1-3; tentative D call: TRBD1 (5 bases). V was shortened by 6 bases and J by 4 bases, with 22 bases between the two germline ends. Germline assignment: CDR1 DFQATT and CDR2 SNEGSKA (reference sequence). This CDR3 is built from 16 residues. CDR3 nucleotides: TGCAGTGCCGTAAGGAGTCGGGGGATGCGCGGAAACACCATATATTTT. This sequence encodes CSAVRSRGMRGNTIYF.

The chain has TRBV20-1 and TRBJ2-2; D might be TRBD2 (5 bases). Germline CDR1 DFQATT, CDR2 SNEGSKA (reference sequence). The CDR3 runs 15 residues. V lost 6 bases and J lost 0, with 14 bases in between. CDR3 in DNA: TGCAGTGCCCGCCGGGCAGCGGCGAACACCGGGGAGCTGTTTTTT. Translated, it gives CSARRAAANTGELFF.

This clonotype has a handful of counts. This chain links TRBV11-2 with TRBJ2-1; D possibly matches TRBD1 or TRBD2 (5 bases each). CDR3 length: 16 amino acids. The germline V and J ends were trimmed by 4 bases and 0 bases, with 13 bases remaining between them. The germline gives CDR1 SGHAT, CDR2 FQNNGV. The CDR3 protein is CASSSLEGSSYNEQFF. The DNA for the CDR3 is TGTGCCAGCAGCTCCCTAGAGGGGAGCTCCTACAATGAGCAGTTCTTC.

This clonotype was observed a few times. This rearrangement joins TRBV18 to TRBJ1-2, with 9 bases fitting TRBD1. The germline gives CDR1 KGHSH, CDR2 LQKENI. Unmatched junction bases numbered 10, after V lost 4 bases and J lost 4 bases. The CDR3 has 16 residues. The CDR3 region has the DNA TGTGCCAGCTCACGCGGGACAGGGAGAGGGGGCTATGGCTACACCTTC. This gives the protein CASSRGTGRGGYGYTF.

The chain employs TRBV5-5 and TRBJ2-7; 7 bases are a match to TRBD1. The CDR3 contains 16 residues. V gave up 4 bases and J gave up 0 bases; unmatched junction bases: 10. The germline V gene encodes CDR1 SGHKS and CDR2 YYEKEE (reference sequence). CDR3 sequence (DNA): TGTGCCAGCAGCCTTCAGACAGGGCTGGTCTCCTACGAGCAGTACTTC. Translating gives CASSLQTGLVSYEQYF. The full variable domain, completed using reference TRBV5-5 and TRBJ2-7, is DAGVTQSPTHLIKTRGQQVTLRCSPISGHKSVSWYQQVLGQGPQFIFQYYEKEERGRGNFPDRFSARQFPNYSSELNVNALLLGDSALYLCASSLQTGLVSYEQYFGPGTRLTVT.

The V gene is TRBV7-9, the J gene TRBJ2-7; a possible D gene is TRBD2 (5 bases). Germline CDR1 reads SEHNR; CDR2 reads FQNEAQ (reference sequence). The CDR3 has 11 amino acids. Trimming removed 7 bases from V and 7 bases from J, with 11 bases in between. CDR3 DNA sequence: TGTGCCAGCACCCCATGGGAGGAGCAGTACTTC. Translated: CASTPWEEQYF.

Many counts were recorded for this clonotype. This chain connects TRBV5-1 to TRBJ1-2; D perhaps matches TRBD1 (5 bases). The CDR3 covers 14 residues. Germline-derived CDR1 and CDR2 are SGHRS and YFSETQ. The V end lost 1 base, the J end lost 0 bases, and 7 bases lay between the germline ends. CDR3 coding DNA: TGCGCCAGCAGCTTGACGACAGCTAACTATGGCTACACCTTC. Protein product: CASSLTTANYGYTF. The full variable domain, in which reference TRBV5-1 and TRBJ1-2 provide the parts outside the CDR3, is KAGVTQTPRYLIKTRGQQVTLSCSPISGHRSVSWYQQTPGQGLQFLFEYFSETQRNKGNFPGRFSGRQFSNSRSEMNVSTLELGDSALYLCASSLTTANYGYTFGSGTRLTVV.

This clonotype was seen more than once but under ten times. The V call is TRBV12-3 or TRBV12-4, the J call TRBJ1-2; D remains ambiguous. The CDR3 loop spans 13 amino acids. V was trimmed by 5 bases and J by 2 bases, leaving 9 bases between them. CDR3 residues: CASSPAGNYGYTF. Written as DNA, the CDR3 is TGTGCCAGCAGTCCTGCGGGGAACTATGGCTACACCTTC.

The sample holds a few counts of this clonotype. The rearrangement joins TRBV4-2 to TRBJ2-1, with 7 positions matching TRBD2. From germline, CDR1 is LGHNA and CDR2 YNFKEQ. V lost 4 bases and J lost 6; bases outside the gene matches: 12. The CDR3 runs 16 residues. CDR3 sequence: CASSPSMAGAVNEQFF. The CDR3 DNA sequence: TGTGCCAGCAGCCCGTCGATGGCGGGAGCGGTCAATGAGCAGTTCTTC.

This chain connects TRBV18 to TRBJ2-1; the D is unclear. The CDR3 consists of 15 residues. Germline V gene data show CDR1 as KGHSH and CDR2 as LQKENI. V lost 8 bases and J 1 base, leaving 15 bases between the germline ends. Here the CDR3 DNA reads TGTGCCAGCCAGACCCTCGGTACGTCCTACAATGAGCAGTTCTTC. It translates to CASQTLGTSYNEQFF.

The table lists this clonotype with a few counts. The V gene is TRBV20-1, the J gene TRBJ1-1; weak D call: TRBD1 (6 bases). CDR1 is DFQATT and CDR2 is SNEGSKA in the germline V gene (reference sequence). V was cut by 6 bases and J by 1 base, with 21 bases left in between. The CDR3 is made up of 16 amino acids. The DNA for the CDR3 is TGCAGTGCCCGAAAACAAGGGGGGTTAACGAACACTGAAGCTTTCTTT. Protein product: CSARKQGGLTNTEAFF.

This clonotype was seen more than once but under ten times. J is TRBJ2-1 and V is TRBV7-9; D remains unclear. Looked up from germline, CDR1 is SEHNR and CDR2 is FQNEAQ (reference sequence). The CDR3 loop spans 14 amino acids. The germline V and J ends were trimmed by 3 bases and 9 bases, with 15 bases remaining between them. CDR3 DNA: TGTGCCAGCAGCTTTTTTGAGGCCGCGAGTGAGCAGTTCTTC. This gives the protein CASSFFEAASEQFF.

V usage is TRBV19 and J usage is TRBJ1-1; D is unclear. Germline V gene data show CDR1 as LNHDA and CDR2 as SQIVND (reference sequence). The CDR3 length is 12 residues. Trimming stripped 7 bases from V and 7 bases from J, with 13 bases between. The CDR3 protein is CASTLTGSEAFF. CDR3 nucleotides: TGTGCCAGTACCTTAACTGGGAGTGAAGCTTTCTTT. Full variable domain (remainder filled in from reference TRBV19 and TRBJ1-1): DGGITQSPKYLFRKEGQNVTLSCEQNLNHDAMYWYRQDPGQGLRLIYYSQIVNDFQKGDIAEGYSVSREKKESFPLTVTSAQKNPTAFYLCASTLTGSEAFFGQGTRLTVV.